These T cell receptor beta chains were read from a single sample in a study of T cell responses to AZD1222 COVID-19 vaccine. The protocol was immunoSEQ multiplex PCR, while the TCRdb copy is restricted to in-frame clones and leaves out a portion. The sample carries 130,000 or so clones, about 90% recorded once. Sequenced here: peripheral blood, sampled 28 days after the second dose of the MenACWY control vaccine. These receptor sequences come from an adult who received the MenACWY meningococcal vaccine as a control. Each CDR3 is given with its conserved first and last residue. The D gene is left open where the match is weak. Only part of the rows carry a size: once, few, many, or a class if the clone is expanded.

j_call v_call d_call clone_size cdr3_aa cdr3_nt
TRBJ1-1 TRBV12-5 NA NA CASGLGMTGNTEAFF TGTGCTAGTGGTTTGGGAATGACAGGGAACACTGAAGCTTTCTTT
TRBJ1-4 TRBV18 NA few CASSPSMGGEKLFF TGTGCCAGCTCACCTTCCATGGGAGGGGAAAAACTGTTTTTT
TRBJ1-6 TRBV11-2 NA NA CASSPEFHYNSPLHF TGTGCCAGCAGCCCGGAGTTCCACTATAATTCACCCCTCCACTTT
TRBJ2-7 TRBV9 NA NA CASGPGENEQYF TGTGCCAGCGGCCCGGGTGAGAACGAGCAGTACTTC
TRBJ2-7 TRBV12-3/TRBV12-4 NA NA CASSPQLGEQYF TGTGCCAGCAGCCCCCAGCTAGGCGAGCAGTACTTC
TRBJ1-5 TRBV30 NA NA CAWSVEDQPQHF TGTGCCTGGAGTGTGGAAGATCAGCCCCAGCATTTT
TRBJ2-5 TRBV28 NA NA CASSRDLGGQETQYF TGTGCCAGCAGTCGGGATCTGGGGGGCCAAGAGACCCAGTACTTC
TRBJ1-1 TRBV9 NA NA CASSVGQQNTEAFF TGTGCCAGCAGCGTAGGGCAGCAGAACACTGAAGCTTTCTTT
TRBJ2-3 TRBV6-5 NA once CASSYGAASTDTQYF TGTGCCAGCAGTTACGGGGCAGCTAGCACAGATACGCAGTATTTT
TRBJ1-1 TRBV2 NA NA CASSRGIEAFF TGTGCCAGTTCTAGGGGGATTGAAGCTTTCTTT
TRBJ2-1 TRBV9 NA NA CASSVDPRGPGNEQFF TGTGCCAGCAGCGTAGATCCCCGGGGGCCGGGTAATGAGCAGTTCTTC
TRBJ2-7 TRBV19 NA NA CASSLTAGYEQYF TGTGCCAGTAGTCTGACAGCAGGATACGAGCAGTACTTC
TRBJ1-3 TRBV19 NA NA CASSVSDRAGNTIYF TGTGCCAGTAGTGTCTCGGATAGGGCTGGAAACACCATATATTTT